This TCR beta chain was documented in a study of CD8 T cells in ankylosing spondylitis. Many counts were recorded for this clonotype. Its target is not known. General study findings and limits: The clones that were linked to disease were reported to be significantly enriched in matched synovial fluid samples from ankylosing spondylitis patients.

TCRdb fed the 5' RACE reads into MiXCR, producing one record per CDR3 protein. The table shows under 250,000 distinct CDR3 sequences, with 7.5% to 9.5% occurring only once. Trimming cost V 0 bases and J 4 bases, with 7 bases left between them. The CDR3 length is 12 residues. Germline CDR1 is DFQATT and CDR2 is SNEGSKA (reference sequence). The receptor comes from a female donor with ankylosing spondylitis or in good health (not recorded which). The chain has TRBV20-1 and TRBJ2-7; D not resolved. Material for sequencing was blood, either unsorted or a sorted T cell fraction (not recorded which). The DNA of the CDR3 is TGCAGTGCTAGAGATCGCCGATACGAGCAGTACTTC. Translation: CSARDRRYEQYF.